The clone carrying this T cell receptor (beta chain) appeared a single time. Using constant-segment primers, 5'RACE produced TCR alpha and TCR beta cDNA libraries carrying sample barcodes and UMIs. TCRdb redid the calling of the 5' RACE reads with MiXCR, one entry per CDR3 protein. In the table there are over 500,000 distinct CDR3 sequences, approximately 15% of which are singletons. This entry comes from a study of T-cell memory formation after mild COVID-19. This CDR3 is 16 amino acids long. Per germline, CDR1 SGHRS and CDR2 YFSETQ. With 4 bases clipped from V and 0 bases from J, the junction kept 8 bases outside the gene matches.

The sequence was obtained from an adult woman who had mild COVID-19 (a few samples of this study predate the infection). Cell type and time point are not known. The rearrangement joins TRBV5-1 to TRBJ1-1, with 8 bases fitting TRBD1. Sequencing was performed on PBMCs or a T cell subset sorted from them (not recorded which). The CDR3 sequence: CASSRGQGALNTEAFF. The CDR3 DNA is TGCGCCAGCAGCCGAGGTCAGGGGGCGCTGAACACTGAAGCTTTCTTT.